The 29 T cell receptor beta chains below come from one sample, sequenced in a study of cytomegalovirus exposure and HLA in healthy donors. The primer mix had 60 Vbeta and 13 Jbeta primers. Produced via immunoSEQ multiplex PCR; TCRdb's table is partial and in-frame only. This sample has roughly 130,000 clones; 80% to 85% occur once, and the top ten carry 1% to 1.5%. The sequenced sample was PBMCs. These receptors were obtained from a boy aged 5-17 years in good health and CMV-seronegative.

This clone was picked up one time. V is TRBV30 and J is TRBJ2-1; 13 bases fit TRBD2. CDR1 and CDR2 from the germline V gene are GTSNPN and SVGIG (reference sequence). With V trimmed by 4 bases and J by 0 bases, 3 bases remained unmatched. The CDR3 length is 16 residues. CDR3 sequence reads: CAWTTSGGGSYNEQFF. As DNA, the CDR3 is TGTGCCTGGACCACTAGCGGGGGGGGCTCCTACAATGAGCAGTTCTTC.

This clone occurred once. This chain joins TRBV11-2 and TRBJ2-1; the match to TRBD2 covers 15 bases. V gave up 5 bases and J gave up 6 bases; unmatched junction bases: 8. Germline values: CDR1 SGHAT, CDR2 FQNNGV. This CDR3 has 17 residues. This chain's CDR3 is CASSPRRTSGRANEQFF. For the CDR3, the DNA is TGTGCCAGCAGCCCCCGCCGGACTAGCGGGAGGGCCAATGAGCAGTTCTTC.

The chain links TRBV6-4 to TRBJ2-1; TRBD2 matches at 11 bases. The V and J ends lost 2 bases and 6 bases, in that order; junction bases with no gene match: 0. The length of the CDR3 is 14 residues. Germline V gene lookup returns CDR1 MRHNA and CDR2 SNTAGT. The CDR3 reads CASSDGLAGNEQFF. In nucleotides, the CDR3 is TGTGCCAGCAGTGACGGACTAGCGGGCAATGAGCAGTTCTTC.

This chain links TRBV29-1 with TRBJ2-5; tentatively, D is TRBD1 (6 bases). The CDR3 totals 12 residues. Germline V gene lookup returns CDR1 SQVTM and CDR2 ANQGSEA. V shed 4 bases and J shed 2 bases, with 8 bases lying between them. For the CDR3, the DNA is TGCAGCGTTGCTCAGGGGCAAGAGACCCAGTACTTC. This sequence encodes CSVAQGQETQYF.

Details on this clone: This sample includes further DNA sequences coding for the same CDR3. The chain has TRBV6-5 and TRBJ2-1, with 15 bases identical to TRBD2. Unmatched junction bases numbered 0, after V lost 0 bases and J lost 9 bases. The CDR3 extends over 15 amino acids. The germline V gene has CDR1 MNHEY and CDR2 SVGAGI. The CDR3 nucleotides read TGTGCCAGCAGTTACTCGGGACTAGCGGGGGGTGAGCAGTTCTTC. Translated, it gives CASSYSGLAGGEQFF.

This clone was seen a few times. This CDR3 is CASSEDAGGNTEAFF. CDR3 in DNA: TGTGCCAGCAGTGAAGATGCCGGGGGAAACACTGAAGCTTTCTTT. The rearrangement uses TRBV2 and TRBJ1-1; D is possibly TRBD1 (5 bases). Trimming left V 1 base short and J 2 bases short, with 11 bases between. This CDR3 has 15 amino acids. Germline V gene lookup returns CDR1 SNHLY and CDR2 FYNNEI.

The rearrangement joins TRBV25-1 to TRBJ1-6; D unresolved. CDR3 size: 15 residues. The germline V and J ends were trimmed by 3 bases and 0 bases, with 6 bases remaining between them. CDR1 and CDR2 (germline): MGHDK, SYGVNS. As DNA, the CDR3 is TGTGCCAGCAGTGATGGGAGCTCCTATAATTCACCCCTCCACTTT. Amino acids: CASSDGSSYNSPLHF.

The chain uses TRBV9 and TRBJ2-3, with 12 nucleotides matching TRBD2. The CDR3 contains 16 residues. V gave up 2 bases and J gave up 3 bases; unmatched junction bases: 4. The germline V gene encodes CDR1 SGDLS and CDR2 YYNGEE. The CDR3 protein is CASSVTGTSGTDTQYF. The CDR3, as DNA: TGTGCCAGCAGCGTTACCGGGACTAGCGGGACAGATACGCAGTATTTT. Using reference TRBV9 and TRBJ2-3 for the parts outside the CDR3, the full variable domain is DSGVTQTPKHLITATGQRVTLRCSPRSGDLSVYWYQQSLDQGLQFLIQYYNGEERAKGNILERFSAQQFPDLHSELNLSSLELGDSALYFCASSVTGTSGTDTQYFGPGTRLTVL.

This clone was counted only a few times. J is TRBJ1-3 and V is TRBV5-1; D may be TRBD1 (6 bases). The CDR3 totals 16 residues. Trimming stripped 4 bases from V and 0 bases from J, with 14 bases between. CDR1 is SGHRS, CDR2 YFSETQ, per germline. For the CDR3, the DNA is TGCGCCAGCAGCGCAGGGGCGGGGGCCTCTGGAAACACCATATATTTT. Translated: CASSAGAGASGNTIYF.

This clone was counted only a few times. No DNA is shown, since the ends of the CDR3 on it are uncertain; the CDR3 is the one TCRdb lists. The chain carries TRBV10-3 and TRBJ1-5. The CDR3 spans 15 amino acids, including both terminal residues. CDR1 is ENHRY and CDR2 is SYGVKD in the germline V gene. The CDR3 here is CAISEFGPGGQPQHF.

This clone was recorded only once. J is TRBJ2-2 and V is TRBV4-1; 8 bases line up with TRBD1. The CDR3 covers 18 residues. Looked up from germline, CDR1 is MGHRA and CDR2 is YSYEKL. V dropped 0 bases and J dropped 3; count of bases not matched to a gene: 9. CDR3 region: CASSQDQGTGVYTGELFF. CDR3 DNA sequence: TGCGCCAGCAGCCAAGATCAGGGGACAGGCGTCTACACCGGGGAGCTGTTTTTT.

This clone appeared a few times. This sequence joins TRBV6-5 and TRBJ2-5, with D possibly being TRBD2 (5 bases). The J call may be mistaken, given a closer DNA end match to TRBJ2-7. The CDR3 totals 14 residues. CDR1 and CDR2 (germline): MNHEY, SVGAGI. CDR3 nucleotides: TGTGCCAGCAGGGACTCCCGGAGCTCCTACGAGCAGTACTTC. Its translation: CASRDSRSSYEQYF.

The genes are TRBV4-2 and TRBJ1-5; possibly TRBD1 for D (5 bases). V dropped 0 bases and J dropped 7 bases, with 13 bases sitting between them. This CDR3 contains 15 residues. Germline CDR1 LGHNA, CDR2 YNFKEQ. CDR3 DNA: TGTGCCAGCAGCCAAGAGGGGGGGGGAGGGCAGCCCCAGCATTTT. Translation gives CASSQEGGGGQPQHF.

This sequence joins TRBV7-9 and TRBJ1-2, with a weak D call TRBD1 (5 bases). CDR1 is SEHNR and CDR2 is FQNEAQ in the germline V gene (reference sequence). Trimming cost V 7 bases and J 5 bases, with 8 bases left between them. The CDR3 has 11 amino acids. The CDR3 here is CASMGGYGYTF. For the CDR3, the DNA is TGTGCCAGCATGGGGGGTTATGGCTACACCTTC.

The chain couples TRBV7-2 to TRBJ2-1; TRBD1 matches at 8 bases. Per the germline V gene, CDR1 is SGHTA and CDR2 is FQGNSA. The J segment lost 9 bases and the V segment lost 5 bases, leaving 9 bases of the junction unmatched. CDR3 length: 14 residues. The CDR3 spells CASSAGQGEGEQFF. CDR3 nucleotide sequence: TGTGCCAGCAGCGCCGGACAGGGCGAAGGTGAGCAGTTCTTC. The entire variable domain, with the rest obtained from reference TRBV7-2 and TRBJ2-1, is as follows: GAGVSQSPSNKVTEKGKDVELRCDPISGHTALYWYRQSLGQGLEFLIYFQGNSAPDKSGLPSDRFSAERTGGSVSTLTIQRTQQEDSAVYLCASSAGQGEGEQFFGPGTRLTVL.

V gene TRBV6-6 combines with J gene TRBJ2-1; 8 bases are a match to TRBD2. CDR3 length: 14 residues. Germline V gene data show CDR1 as MNHNY and CDR2 as SVGAGI (reference sequence). The junction had 3 bases not matched to a gene; V was cut back by 2 bases and J by 6 bases. This chain's CDR3 is CASSYGTSSNEQFF. The CDR3, as DNA: TGTGCCAGCAGTTACGGGACTAGTAGCAATGAGCAGTTCTTC.

This rearrangement joins TRBV19 to TRBJ2-3; D is unresolved. V lost 0 bases to trimming and J lost 0 bases, with 4 bases between them. Germline V gives CDR1 LNHDA, CDR2 SQIVND (reference sequence). The CDR3 sequence is 14 residues long. In DNA form, the CDR3 reads TGTGCCAGTAGTATAGATCTCAGCACAGATACGCAGTATTTT. This encodes CASSIDLSTDTQYF.

The rearrangement uses TRBV7-9 and TRBJ2-3; 8 bases fit TRBD2. This CDR3 has 16 residues. J lost 3 bases, V lost 0 bases, and 5 bases had no gene match. Per the germline V gene, CDR1 is SEHNR and CDR2 is FQNEAQ (reference sequence). The CDR3 nucleotides read TGTGCCAGCAGCTTAGCGCCGGCGGGAGGAACAGATACGCAGTATTTT. It encodes CASSLAPAGGTDTQYF.

The chain uses TRBV7-7 and TRBJ2-2, with 9 bases matching TRBD1. J was trimmed by 3 bases and V by 4 bases; bases with no gene match: 3. Per the germline V gene, CDR1 is SSHAT and CDR2 is FNYEAQ (reference sequence). CDR3 size: 15 residues. CDR3 region: CASSSGTGYTGELFF. CDR3 DNA sequence: TGTGCCAGCAGCTCCGGGACAGGGTACACCGGGGAGCTGTTTTTT.

Written as DNA, the CDR3 is TGTGCCAGCAGCTTCCCGACAGGGGTGGGGGAGACCCAGTACTTC. This translates into CASSFPTGVGETQYF. The rearrangement joins TRBV7-9 to TRBJ2-5; 8 nucleotides align to TRBD1. The CDR3 spans 15 residues. Germline values: CDR1 SEHNR, CDR2 FQNEAQ (reference sequence). The junction had 8 bases not matched to a gene; V was cut back by 3 bases and J by 5 bases. Full variable domain (missing parts from reference TRBV7-9 and TRBJ2-5): DTGVSQNPRHKITKRGQNVTFRCDPISEHNRLYWYRQTLGQGPEFLTYFQNEAQLEKSRLLSDRFSAERPKGSFSTLEIQRTEQGDSAMYLCASSFPTGVGETQYFGPGTRLLVL.

The V gene is TRBV11-3, the J gene TRBJ2-1; the match to TRBD1 covers 9 bases. There are 15 residues in the CDR3. The germline CDR1 and CDR2 sequences are SGHNT and YENEEA. Trimming took 3 bases from V and 8 from J; bases not matched to a gene: 8. The CDR3 loop is CASSLPGQGVYEQFF. CDR3 sequence (DNA): TGTGCCAGCAGCTTGCCGGGACAGGGAGTCTATGAGCAGTTCTTC.

V usage is TRBV7-2 and J usage is TRBJ1-5; D is ambiguous. CDR1 is SGHTA, CDR2 FQGNSA, per germline. This CDR3 comprises 15 residues. V was shortened by 2 bases and J by 3 bases, with 11 bases between the two germline ends. The CDR3 is CASSLSGLFNQPQHF. Written as DNA, the CDR3 is TGTGCCAGCAGCTTAAGTGGGCTCTTCAATCAGCCCCAGCATTTT.

The chain couples TRBV19 to TRBJ1-5; D is ambiguous. Germline V gene lookup returns CDR1 LNHDA and CDR2 SQIVND (reference sequence). This CDR3 has 14 amino acids. Trimming removed 6 bases at V and 0 bases at J, with 9 bases between. The CDR3 DNA sequence: TGTGCCAGTAGCGGTTCTTATAGCAATCAGCCCCAGCATTTT. The encoded protein is CASSGSYSNQPQHF.

The chain recombines TRBV10-2 with TRBJ1-5; D ambiguous. V lost 4 bases and J lost 4, with 11 bases in between. Per the germline V gene, CDR1 is WSHSY and CDR2 is SAAADI. This CDR3 comprises 14 residues. This chain's CDR3 is CASSASGGNQPQHF. CDR3 sequence (DNA): TGCGCCAGCAGTGCCTCGGGAGGGAATCAGCCCCAGCATTTT.

The chain has TRBV2 and TRBJ2-5; TRBD1 agrees at 11 bases. Matching the DNA end better, TRBJ2-7 makes the J call doubtful. This CDR3 comprises 14 residues. Germline V lookup: CDR1 SNHLY, CDR2 FYNNEI. The CDR3 DNA sequence: TGTGCCAGCAGCCGGACAGGGGGCGCCTACGAGCAGTACTTC. This encodes CASSRTGGAYEQYF.

The chain uses TRBV7-9 and TRBJ1-1; D is undetermined. This CDR3 is 13 amino acids long. Germline V CDR1 and CDR2: SEHNR, FQNEAQ (reference sequence). The V gene lost 2 bases and the J gene lost 1 base, with 5 bases spanning the gap. The CDR3 loop is CASSLTENTEAFF. For the CDR3, the DNA is TGTGCCAGCAGCTTAACAGAGAACACTGAAGCTTTCTTT.

In this sample, this clone turned up a few times. The chain joins TRBV23-1 to TRBJ1-4, with TRBD1 matching 7 bases. TRBV23-1 is an ORF, with its function uncertain. The CDR3 is 14 residues long. Losses at the gene ends were 8 bases for V and 8 bases for J; bases not matched to a gene: 11. The CDR3 protein is CASGSTGEWEKLFF. CDR3 sequence (DNA): TGCGCCAGCGGATCTACAGGGGAATGGGAAAAACTGTTTTTT.

V and J are TRBV6-5 and TRBJ1-1; D not resolved. Germline lookup yields CDR1 MNHEY and CDR2 SVGAGI. The V and J ends lost 0 bases and 7 bases respectively, with 9 bases between them. This CDR3 spans 13 amino acids. The CDR3 reads CASSYSHEVEAFF. The CDR3 DNA follows: TGTGCCAGCAGTTACTCCCACGAGGTTGAAGCTTTCTTT.

This rearrangement joins TRBV7-9 to TRBJ1-1, with TRBD1 matching 7 bases. The V and J ends lost 5 bases and 1 base, in that order; junction bases with no gene match: 16. CDR3 length: 18 amino acids. In germline, CDR1 is SEHNR, CDR2 FQNEAQ (reference sequence). CDR3 sequence (DNA): TGTGCCAGCAGCCGGGGTCTCGGTGGCAGGGGGGAGAACACTGAAGCTTTCTTT. The encoded protein is CASSRGLGGRGENTEAFF.